This T cell receptor (beta chain) was sequenced in a study of CD8 T cells in ankylosing spondylitis. Concerning this clonotype: Its antigen is still unknown.

Notes on the study in general: A motif in TCR beta, a set of several highly homologous variants, appeared characteristic of ankylosing spondylitis blood. In peripheral blood, disease-linked CD8+ clones occurred at relatively low frequencies. Significant enrichment of disease-linked clones was reportedly seen in matched ankylosing spondylitis synovial fluid.

This CDR3 is built from 15 residues. Deletions cut 5 bases from V and 5 bases from J, with 16 bases between. Germline CDR1 reads SGHAT; CDR2 reads FQNNGV. In TCRdb, the 5' RACE reads were re-called with MiXCR into one record per CDR3 protein. The sample carries under 850,000 distinct CDR3 sequences, roughly 19% recorded once. This receptor was taken from a male donor with ankylosing spondylitis. The sample comprised blood, either unsorted or a sorted T cell fraction (not recorded which). The genes are TRBV11-2 and TRBJ2-1, with D maybe TRBD2 (6 bases). CDR3 amino acids: CASSPRERAHNEQFF. For the CDR3, the DNA is TGTGCCAGCAGCCCCCGGGAGCGGGCTCACAATGAGCAGTTCTTC. The full variable domain, rest sourced from reference TRBV11-2 and TRBJ2-1, is EAGVAQSPRYKIIEKRQSVAFWCNPISGHATLYWYQQILGQGPKLLIQFQNNGVVDDSQLPKDRFSAERLKGVDSTLKIQPAKLEDSAVYLCASSPRERAHNEQFFGPGTRLTVL.